The clone carrying this T cell receptor (beta chain) is medium-sized by share. TCRdb keeps only in-frame clones here, not all; method: immunoSEQ multiplex PCR. The table has about 58,000 clones, roughly 85% seen once. Single viable CD3+CD4+CD8-CD45RO+ cells were sorted as the memory CD4+ T cells. Serum IgG to CMV pp150, pp28, p38 and p52 defined serostatus. After thawing, CD4+ T cells were positively selected. The CDR3 length is 15 residues. V dropped 1 base and J dropped 6; count of bases not matched to a gene: 7. Germline V gives CDR1 MGHDK, CDR2 SYGVNS. These data come from a study of memory CD4+ T cells and cytomegalovirus serostatus.

This TCR derives from an adult in good health and CMV-seronegative. Some clones in this sample may be carry-over from other donors' samples. The V call is TRBV25-1, the J call TRBJ2-7; the match to TRBD1 covers 9 bases. Sequencing was carried out using memory CD4+ T cells from blood. CDR3 protein: CASSESLTGGGEQYF. The CDR3 DNA is TGTGCCAGCAGTGAATCCCTCACAGGGGGCGGCGAGCAGTACTTC.